The clone carrying this TCR beta chain was detected a few times. The antigen is not known. This sample was included in a study of response to subunit inactivated influenza vaccine. Study-wide findings and caveats: The authors proposed limited new T cell recruitment per seasonal influenza vaccination.

CDR3 length: 14 amino acids. Germline V gene data show CDR1 as DFQATT and CDR2 as SNEGSKA (reference sequence). V was trimmed by 0 bases and J by 6 bases, leaving 12 bases between them. MiXCR, run by TCRdb on the RT-PCR reads, gives a single entry per CDR3 protein. The repertoire holds about half a million distinct CDR3 sequences, with 25% as singletons. This sequence was found in a man aged 50 to 60 who received an inactivated influenza vaccine. The specimen was CD4+ T cells sorted from PBMCs, collected less than 6 days after vaccination. The V gene is TRBV20-1, the J gene TRBJ1-5, with D maybe TRBD1 (6 bases). CDR3 sequence: CSARDGGPGQPQHF. Here the CDR3 DNA reads TGCAGTGCTAGAGATGGGGGGCCTGGTCAGCCCCAGCATTTT.